The rows below give T cell receptor beta chains drawn from one sample of a study of T cells after posttransplantation cyclophosphamide. Using immunoSEQ multiplex PCR, the repertoire was profiled, and TCRdb retains in-frame clones only, with some absent. In the table there are approximately 52,000 clones, around 84% of which are singletons. Sequencing input: PBMCs. These TCRs come from a young man with a blood cancer, CMV-positive, and with a related stem cell donor. The CDR3 runs from the conserved cysteine through the conserved F or W. A D gene is named only where the DNA matches it firmly. Clone size is shown for a subset of rows, as once, few, many or a class of expanded clone.

d_call,clone_size,v_call,j_call,cdr3_aa,cdr3_nt
TRBD1,.,TRBV5-8,TRBJ2-2,CASSFRGRVTGELFF,TGTGCCAGCAGCTTCAGGGGGCGCGTGACCGGGGAGCTGTTTTTT
TRBD2,.,TRBV19,TRBJ2-1,CASSLTSVDEQFF,TGTGCCAGTAGTCTAACTAGCGTGGATGAGCAGTTCTTC
.,.,TRBV28,TRBJ1-3,CASSFAGGGNTIYF,TGTGCCAGCAGTTTCGCCGGGGGTGGAAACACCATATATTTT
.,once,TRBV13,TRBJ2-6,CASSLALSGANVLTF,TGTGCCAGCAGCTTAGCCCTGTCTGGGGCCAACGTCCTGACTTTC
.,.,TRBV20-1,TRBJ2-2,CSASTERELFF,TGCAGTGCTTCGACAGAGAGGGAGCTGTTTTTT
.,.,TRBV29-1,TRBJ1-1,CSVVIETEAFF,TGCAGCGTTGTGATAGAGACTGAAGCTTTCTTT
TRBD1,.,TRBV9,TRBJ2-7,CASSLKGTGVVYEQYF,TGTGCCAGCAGCCTCAAGGGGACAGGGGTTGTATACGAGCAGTACTTC
TRBD2,.,TRBV5-6,TRBJ2-2,CASSLVKAGVYTGELFF,TGTGCCAGCAGCTTGGTAAAAGCGGGAGTATATACCGGGGAGCTGTTTTTT
TRBD1,.,TRBV14,TRBJ2-4,CASSRTSGTVKNIQYF,TGTGCCAGCAGCCGGACATCCGGGACAGTCAAAAACATTCAGTACTTC
TRBD1,once,TRBV5-4,TRBJ2-7,CASSRDRQYEQYF,TGTGCCAGCAGTCGGGACAGACAGTACGAGCAGTACTTC
.,.,TRBV7-6,TRBJ1-1,CASSLASGMSEVNTEAFF,TGTGCCAGCAGCTTAGCGTCAGGGATGTCGGAAGTGAACACTGAAGCTTTCTTT
TRBD2,.,TRBV9,TRBJ2-7,CASSPGGISGAVYEQYF,TGTGCCAGCAGCCCCGGGGGGATAAGCGGGGCGGTCTACGAGCAGTACTTC
TRBD2,few,TRBV9,TRBJ2-3,CASSVGLANTDTQYF,TGTGCCAGCAGCGTCGGACTAGCGAACACAGATACGCAGTATTTT
.,.,TRBV6-1,TRBJ1-2,CASSATGRVGYGYTF,TGTGCCAGCAGTGCAACAGGGCGGGTGGGCTATGGCTACACCTTC
.,.,TRBV10-2,TRBJ2-2,CASSLRGGRNTGELFF,TGCGCCAGCAGTTTGCGGGGAGGCAGAAACACCGGGGAGCTGTTTTTT
.,.,TRBV27,TRBJ1-1,CASSPRGGGTEAFF,TGTGCCAGCAGTCCCCGTGGGGGAGGCACTGAAGCTTTCTTT
.,.,TRBV2,TRBJ2-7,CASSAGNEQYF,TGTGCCAGCAGTGCGGGGAACGAGCAGTACTTC
.,.,TRBV19,TRBJ1-6,CASSTGAGHYNSPLHF,TGTGCCAGTAGTACCGGAGCGGGACACTATAATTCACCCCTCCACTTT
TRBD1,once,TRBV6-1,TRBJ2-7,CASTLDRGRDEQYF,TGTGCCAGCACCCTGGACAGGGGGCGAGACGAGCAGTACTTC
.,.,TRBV5-1,TRBJ1-4,CASSSQGLGNEKLFF,TGCGCCAGCAGCTCTCAGGGTCTGGGTAATGAAAAACTGTTTTTT
.,.,TRBV29-1,TRBJ2-3,CSVGVARDTQYF,TGCAGCGTTGGGGTGGCCAGGGATACGCAGTATTTT
.,.,TRBV29-1,TRBJ1-5,CSVGQVNQPQHF,TGCAGCGTTGGCCAGGTCAATCAGCCCCAGCATTTT
TRBD1,once,TRBV18,TRBJ2-2,CASSPQWGTGVAGELFF,TGTGCCAGCTCACCACAGTGGGGGACAGGGGTCGCCGGGGAGCTGTTTTTT
.,once,TRBV19,TRBJ1-2,CASSIPELPYGYTF,TGTGCCAGTAGTATCCCGGAGCTACCATATGGCTACACCTTC
TRBD2,few,TRBV19,TRBJ2-3,CASSTGTSRDTQYF,TGTGCCAGTAGTACTGGGACTAGCCGAGATACGCAGTATTTT
.,few,TRBV7-9,TRBJ2-6,CASSFSGTGANVLTF,TGTGCCAGCAGCTTTTCAGGGACTGGGGCCAACGTCCTGACTTTC
.,.,TRBV9,TRBJ2-3,CASSGNSGTDTQYF,TGTGCCAGCAGCGGCAATAGCGGCACAGATACGCAGTATTTT
.,.,TRBV5-6,TRBJ1-1,CASSSFTEAFF,TGTGCCAGCAGCTCTTTTACTGAAGCTTTCTTT
.,once,TRBV9,TRBJ1-5,CASSRTGGDNQPQHF,TGTGCCAGCAGCAGAACAGGTGGTGACAATCAGCCCCAGCATTTT
TRBD2,.,TRBV6-5,TRBJ2-7,CASSSLAGGLYEQYF,TGTGCCAGCAGTTCACTAGCGGGAGGGCTTTACGAGCAGTACTTC
TRBD1,.,TRBV5-1,TRBJ2-7,CASSNRDRGREQYF,TGCGCCAGCAGCAACCGGGACAGGGGGCGCGAGCAGTACTTC
TRBD2,.,TRBV9,TRBJ2-5,CASSVGVTSGDQETQYF,TGTGCCAGCAGCGTAGGCGTAACTAGCGGGGACCAAGAGACCCAGTACTTC
.,once,TRBV10-1,TRBJ2-1,CASSEERWKYNEQFF,TGCGCCAGCAGTGAGGAGCGGTGGAAATACAATGAGCAGTTCTTC
.,.,TRBV5-1,TRBJ2-5,CASSLLPGGMGQETQYF,TGCGCCAGCAGCTTACTTCCAGGGGGGATGGGCCAAGAGACCCAGTACTTC
TRBD2,few,TRBV7-6,TRBJ2-3,CASSLASSLAGRETQYF,TGTGCCAGCAGCTTAGCGAGCAGTCTAGCGGGGAGGGAAACGCAGTATTTT
TRBD1,.,TRBV28,TRBJ1-2,CASSPGQGGGYTF,TGTGCCAGCAGCCCGGGACAGGGAGGAGGCTACACCTTC
TRBD2,few,TRBV4-2,TRBJ2-3,CASSRRSEAGGYTDTQYF,TGTGCCAGCAGCAGACGTTCGGAGGCGGGAGGATACACAGATACGCAGTATTTT
.,.,TRBV30,TRBJ1-1,CAWSTNRAGAFF,TGTGCCTGGAGTACAAACAGGGCAGGGGCTTTCTTT
.,few,TRBV6-6,TRBJ2-7,CASSYPGLGNNEQYF,TGTGCCAGCAGTTACCCCGGACTGGGTAACAACGAGCAGTACTTC
TRBD1,.,TRBV30,TRBJ1-5,CAWSDHLGQVNQPQHF,TGTGCCTGGAGTGACCACCTTGGACAGGTCAATCAGCCCCAGCATTTT
.,.,TRBV5-4,TRBJ2-3,CASSLEKIDTDTQYF,TGTGCCAGCAGCTTGGAAAAGATAGACACAGATACGCAGTATTTT
.,.,TRBV5-6,TRBJ1-1,CASSPPRRTNTEAFF,TGTGCCAGCAGCCCGCCGCGGAGGACGAACACTGAAGCTTTCTTT
TRBD1,.,TRBV30,TRBJ1-1,CAWSGKGGGGFTEAFF,TGTGCCTGGAGTGGAAAAGGGGGCGGTGGGTTCACTGAAGCTTTCTTT
TRBD2,.,TRBV5-4,TRBJ2-2,CASSLYRGGGNTGELFF,TGTGCCAGCAGCTTGTACCGGGGGGGAGGGAACACCGGGGAGCTGTTTTTT
.,.,TRBV9,TRBJ2-1,CASSQPGGNEQFF,TGTGCCAGCAGCCAGCCCGGGGGCAATGAGCAGTTCTTC
.,few,TRBV19,TRBJ1-1,CASSIEQGRTEAFF,TGTGCCAGTAGTATAGAACAGGGAAGGACTGAAGCTTTCTTT
.,once,TRBV18,TRBJ2-5,CASSPRTGGGETQYF,TGTGCCAGCTCACCACGCACAGGGGGGGGAGAGACCCAGTACTTC
.,.,TRBV30,TRBJ2-5,CAWDSQRRETQYF,TGTGCCTGGGACAGTCAAAGGAGAGAGACCCAGTACTTC
TRBD1,.,TRBV18,TRBJ1-1,CASSPPGTGGTEAFF,TGTGCCAGCTCACCGCCCGGGACAGGGGGCACTGAAGCTTTCTTT